The 15 T cell receptor beta chains reported below all come from one sample, sequenced in a study of blood T cell repertoires in COVID-19. Generated by immunoSEQ multiplex PCR, the TCRdb table keeps only in-frame clones and is missing some. The sample gives about 140,000 clones, 70% to 90% of which show up once; 2.5% to 3.5% is in the top ten. Sequencing used peripheral blood. The receptor source for this set is a man in his forties or fifties with acute or convalescent COVID-19.

V gene TRBV27 combines with J gene TRBJ1-2; maybe TRBD1 (6 bases). This CDR3 comprises 14 residues. Germline V CDR1 and CDR2: MNHEY, SMNVEV (reference sequence). The ends were cut back, 6 bases at V and 4 bases at J, with 15 bases in the middle. The CDR3, as DNA: TGTGCCAGCAGCCTTCGGGGGGGCTCCTATGGCTACACCTTC. Its protein is CASSLRGGSYGYTF.

This chain joins TRBV7-6 and TRBJ2-5; no firm D call. Looked up from germline, CDR1 is SGHVS and CDR2 is FNYEAQ. The CDR3 has 12 residues. Trimming stripped 5 bases from V and 3 bases from J, with 7 bases between. The CDR3 loop reads CASSGGKETQYF. CDR3 DNA sequence: TGTGCCAGCAGCGGCGGTAAAGAGACCCAGTACTTC.

The J gene is TRBJ1-5, the V gene TRBV19, with 8 nucleotides matching TRBD1. CDR1 is LNHDA and CDR2 is SQIVND in the germline V gene (reference sequence). This CDR3 is 14 amino acids long. The V and J ends lost 5 bases and 9 bases, in that order; junction bases with no gene match: 9. DNA of the CDR3: TGTGCCAGTAGTGCGGACAGGGCTCAGGGGCCCCAGCATTTT. It is translated as CASSADRAQGPQHF.

This clone was detected only a few times. The chain couples TRBV28 to TRBJ2-1; D is perhaps TRBD2 (5 bases). The CDR3 consists of 11 residues. Germline V gene data show CDR1 as MDHEN and CDR2 as SYDVKM. The V end was cut by 5 bases, the J end by 14 bases, with 13 bases between. CDR3 region: CASSREKLKFF. CDR3 sequence (DNA): TGTGCCAGCAGTAGGGAGAAGCTGAAGTTCTTC.

This clone was seen once. The chain carries TRBV30 and TRBJ1-5; TRBD1 aligns across 8 bases. Per the germline V gene, CDR1 is GTSNPN and CDR2 is SVGIG (reference sequence). This CDR3 is built from 18 residues. J lost 0 bases, V lost 3 bases, and 13 bases had no gene match. The CDR3 sequence: CAWSRSRQGMGSNQPQHF. The CDR3, as DNA: TGTGCCTGGAGCCGCTCTCGACAGGGGATGGGTAGCAATCAGCCCCAGCATTTT.

This clone was observed a single time. The CDR3 DNA sequence: TGTGCCAGCAGCTCAAATGAAAAACTGTTTTTT. Translating gives CASSSNEKLFF. The chain couples TRBV5-8 to TRBJ1-4; D not resolved. Per the germline V gene, CDR1 is SGHTS and CDR2 is YDEGEE. V lost 3 bases to trimming and J lost 5 bases, with 2 bases between them. There are 11 residues in the CDR3.

This rearrangement joins TRBV19 to TRBJ1-6, with TRBD1 matching over 10 bases. This CDR3 has 18 amino acids. Germline-derived CDR1 and CDR2 are LNHDA and SQIVND (reference sequence). After removal of 10 bases from V and 6 bases from J, the junction contained 18 bases not matched to a gene. The CDR3, as DNA: TGTGCCACCTCACCCGGGACAGGGGCCCTAGGCCTTAATTCACCCCTCCACTTT. Protein: CATSPGTGALGLNSPLHF. Full variable domain (remainder filled in from reference TRBV19 and TRBJ1-6): DGGITQSPKYLFRKEGQNVTLSCEQNLNHDAMYWYRQDPGQGLRLIYYSQIVNDFQKGDIAEGYSVSREKKESFPLTVTSAQKNPTAFYLCATSPGTGALGLNSPLHFGNGTRLTVT.

The chain joins TRBV3-1 (or the pseudogene TRBV3-2) to TRBJ1-5; 8 nucleotides match TRBD1. V was clipped by 0 bases and J by 6 bases; unmatched bases: 4. Germline V lookup: CDR1 LGHDT, CDR2 YNNKEL (reference sequence). The CDR3 has 15 residues. The CDR3 here is CASSQDGTGPQPQHF. CDR3 sequence (DNA): TGTGCCAGCAGCCAAGACGGGACAGGTCCTCAGCCCCAGCATTTT.

This sequence joins TRBV6-1 and TRBJ2-1, with TRBD2 identical over 9 bases. The germline gives CDR1 MNHNS, CDR2 SASEGT. The length of the CDR3 is 14 residues. J was trimmed by 10 bases and V by 2 bases; bases with no gene match: 6. This CDR3 reads CASSEPSGVSEQFF. The CDR3, as DNA: TGTGCCAGCAGTGAACCTAGCGGGGTCTCGGAGCAGTTCTTC.

This chain links TRBV15 with TRBJ1-2; D is unresolved. V lost 3 bases, J lost 0 bases, and 8 bases lay in between. In germline, CDR1 is LNHNV, CDR2 YYDKDF (reference sequence). The CDR3 length is 14 residues. For the CDR3, the DNA is TGTGCCACCAGCAGGGCGGGAGCTAACTATGGCTACACCTTC. It is translated as CATSRAGANYGYTF.

The chain carries TRBV5-5 and TRBJ2-7; 13 positions match TRBD2. Germline CDR1 reads SGHKS; CDR2 reads YYEKEE (reference sequence). J gave up 3 bases and V 0 bases, and 9 bases lay outside the gene matches. The CDR3 covers 18 residues. For the CDR3, the DNA is TGTGCCAGCAGCTTGGGGGGACTAGCGGGATTTAAGGTCTACGAGCAGTACTTC. Protein: CASSLGGLAGFKVYEQYF.

This rearrangement joins TRBV24-1 to TRBJ2-4; 7 nucleotides agree with TRBD2. CDR1 is KGHDR, CDR2 SFDVKD, per germline. The trim removed 3 bases at V and 7 bases at J, leaving 14 bases unmatched. The CDR3 length is 17 residues. The CDR3 is CATSDPRKGQGGNIQYF. In DNA, the CDR3 is TGTGCCACCAGTGATCCGCGGAAAGGGCAGGGAGGGAACATTCAGTACTTC.

The chain couples TRBV12-3 or TRBV12-4 to TRBJ2-3; weak D call: TRBD2 (5 bases). V lost 6 bases to trimming and J lost 6 bases, with 10 bases between them. The CDR3 totals 12 residues. CDR3 sequence reads: CASRTGLDTQYF. The CDR3 DNA sequence: TGTGCCAGCAGGACCGGACTGGATACGCAGTATTTT.

This CDR3 reads CASRGGMGEKLFF. DNA of the CDR3: TGTGCCAGCAGAGGAGGGATGGGTGAAAAACTGTTTTTT. The V call is TRBV6-5, the J call TRBJ1-4, with D uncertain. The CDR3 consists of 13 residues. V was pared by 6 bases and J by 7 bases, with 12 bases between. Per germline, CDR1 MNHEY and CDR2 SVGAGI.

J is TRBJ2-7 and V is TRBV5-1, with 9 bases identical to TRBD1. V lost 4 bases and J lost 5; bases outside the gene matches: 10. The germline gives CDR1 SGHRS, CDR2 YFSETQ. The CDR3 length is 15 residues. The CDR3 DNA follows: TGCGCCAGCAGCCTGACCGGGACAGGGACAAACGAGCAGTACTTC. The encoded protein is CASSLTGTGTNEQYF.